The TCR beta chain described here comes from a study of control samples from healthy donors and cancer patients. Libraries were prepared by immunoSEQ multiplex PCR; TCRdb keeps only in-frame clonotypes and omits some of them. There are 45,000 to 60,000 clones in the sample; about 93% occur only once, and 4% lies in the top ten. In germline, CDR1 is SGHNT, CDR2 YYREEE (reference sequence). Trimming removed 4 bases from V and 5 bases from J, with 12 bases in between. The CDR3 contains 14 residues. The rearrangement uses TRBV5-4 and TRBJ1-4; tentatively, D is TRBD1 (6 bases). Input material: blood. The TCR was taken from a man aged 25-45 years in good health. The CDR3 loop is CASSVSTGNEKLFF. The CDR3 DNA reads as TGTGCCAGCAGCGTCTCAACAGGGAATGAAAAACTGTTTTTT. The full variable domain, in which reference TRBV5-4 and TRBJ1-4 provide the parts outside the CDR3, is ETGVTQSPTHLIKTRGQQVTLRCSSQSGHNTVSWYQQALGQGPQFIFQYYREEENGRGNFPPRFSGLQFPNYSSELNVNALELDDSALYLCASSVSTGNEKLFFGSGTQLSVL.